The T cell receptor (beta chain) under discussion was sequenced for a study of regulatory T cells in long-lasting Graves disease. Notes on the study in general: Persistent disease preferred TRBV28, TRBJ1-2 and TRBJ2-5; new disease, TRBV20-1 and TRBJ2-1.

CDR3 length: 14 residues. The V end was cut by 3 bases, the J end by 2 bases, with 13 bases between. Looked up from germline, CDR1 is GTSNPN and CDR2 is SVGIG (reference sequence). Many counts were recorded for this clonotype. What it binds is not known. Arm-PCR with iRepertoire HTBI primers amplified the CDR3 regions for these TCR beta libraries. TCRdb reanalysed the multiplex PCR reads using MiXCR and keeps one entry per CDR3 protein. The sample consists of about 220,000 distinct CDR3 sequences, less than 20% of them appearing once. As for time point: newly diagnosed GD, antithyroid drugs for less than 3 months. Extracted PBMC RNA gave rise to the TCR library. This sample also belongs to another study, concerning T cells in Graves' hyperthyroidism and ophthalmopathy. That study reports: Diagnoses were established using clinical symptoms, serum thyroxine and TRAb, thyroid ultrasound and orbital computed tomography. Most thyroid clonotypes that were expanded above 0.001 also turned up in blood.

The rearrangement links TRBV30 to TRBJ1-2; unclear D gene. The TCR was taken from a woman aged 30 to 39 with Graves disease. The source was peripheral blood mononuclear cells (PBMCs), collected at new diagnosis, from a patient treated with antithyroid drugs. As DNA, the CDR3 is TGTGCCTGGAGGGTGGCAGGATCCAACTATGGCTACACCTTC. Protein sequence: CAWRVAGSNYGYTF.